The present entry profiles one T cell receptor beta chain with its context. The protocol was immunoSEQ multiplex PCR, while the TCRdb copy is restricted to in-frame clones and leaves out a portion. The sample lists fewer than 50,000 clones; less than 90% were seen once. The ends were cut back, 5 bases at V and 4 bases at J, with 18 bases in the middle. Germline-derived CDR1 and CDR2 are MNHEY and SMNVEV (reference sequence). The CDR3 covers 15 residues. The sample comes from a study of glioma-infiltrating T cells after dendritic cell vaccination. The receptor was derived from a human donor with glioblastoma. The chain combines TRBV27 with TRBJ2-7; weak D call: TRBD1 (6 bases). The starting material was blood, obtained before dendritic cell vaccination. This CDR3 is CASSVAPGVSYEQYF. The CDR3 DNA reads as TGTGCCAGCAGTGTCGCCCCAGGGGTGAGTTACGAGCAGTACTTC.